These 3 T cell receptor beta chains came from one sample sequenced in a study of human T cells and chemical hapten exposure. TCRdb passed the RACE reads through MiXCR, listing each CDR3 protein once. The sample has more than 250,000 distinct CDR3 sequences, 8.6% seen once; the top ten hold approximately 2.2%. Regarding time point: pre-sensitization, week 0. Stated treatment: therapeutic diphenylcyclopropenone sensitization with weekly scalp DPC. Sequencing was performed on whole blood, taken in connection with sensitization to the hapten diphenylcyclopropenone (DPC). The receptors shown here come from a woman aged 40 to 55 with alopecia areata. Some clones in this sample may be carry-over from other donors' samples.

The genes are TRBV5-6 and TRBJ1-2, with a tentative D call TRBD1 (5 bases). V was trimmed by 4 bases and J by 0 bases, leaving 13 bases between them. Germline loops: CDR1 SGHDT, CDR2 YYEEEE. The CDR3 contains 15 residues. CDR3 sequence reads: CASSQPGTTNYGYTF. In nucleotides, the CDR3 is TGTGCCAGCAGCCAGCCCGGGACCACTAACTATGGCTACACCTTC.

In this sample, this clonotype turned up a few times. This chain's CDR3 is CASSLGGQAKSGYTF. Written as DNA, the CDR3 is TGTGCCAGCAGCTTAGGGGGACAGGCGAAGTCTGGCTACACCTTC. The V and J genes are TRBV7-2 and TRBJ1-2, with 8 bases that match TRBD1. From germline, CDR1 is SGHTA and CDR2 FQGNSA. V was pared by 1 base and J by 7 bases, with 8 bases of the junction left unmatched. The CDR3 contains 15 residues.

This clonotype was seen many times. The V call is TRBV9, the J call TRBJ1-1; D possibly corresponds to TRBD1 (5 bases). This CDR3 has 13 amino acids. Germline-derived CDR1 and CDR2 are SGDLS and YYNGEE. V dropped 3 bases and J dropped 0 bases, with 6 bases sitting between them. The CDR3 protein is CASSEGMNTEAFF. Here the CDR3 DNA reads TGTGCCAGCAGCGAGGGGATGAACACTGAAGCTTTCTTT.